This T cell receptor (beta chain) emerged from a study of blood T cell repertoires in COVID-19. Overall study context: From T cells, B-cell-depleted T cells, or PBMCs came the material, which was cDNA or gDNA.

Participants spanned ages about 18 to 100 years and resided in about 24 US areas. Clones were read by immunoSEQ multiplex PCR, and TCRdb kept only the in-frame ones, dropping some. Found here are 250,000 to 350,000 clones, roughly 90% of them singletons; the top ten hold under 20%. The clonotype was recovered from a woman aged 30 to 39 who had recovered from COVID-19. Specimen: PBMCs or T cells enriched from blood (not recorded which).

The CDR3 here is CAAQESNQPQHF. The CDR3 DNA reads as TGTGCCGCGCAGGAAAGCAATCAGCCCCAGCATTTT. The chain employs TRBV28 and TRBJ1-5; D unresolved. Trimming cost V 11 bases and J 1 base, with 9 bases left between them. This CDR3 has 12 amino acids. Germline V gene data show CDR1 as MDHEN and CDR2 as SYDVKM.